This T cell receptor beta chain is drawn from a study of cytomegalovirus exposure and HLA in healthy donors. Study-level findings and limits: It was 164 TCR beta chains that were listed as cytomegalovirus-associated. Previously analyzed data showed that most TCR beta V segments were productive at a frequency of about 90% or about 30%.

PCR amplification relied on 60 Vbeta primers (plus 13 Jbeta primers). Sequenced by immunoSEQ multiplex PCR; TCRdb stores in-frame clones only, minus some. Of fewer than 80,000 clones detected, roughly two thirds appear once; the ten largest clones hold 6.5% to 7.5%. As to this clone: Its antigen is currently unknown.

The CDR3 totals 20 residues. Germline values: CDR1 SGDLS, CDR2 YYNGEE. Unmatched junction bases numbered 24, after V lost 4 bases and J lost 3 bases. The clonotype originates from a woman aged 45-60 years in good health and CMV-seropositive. The V and J genes are TRBV9 and TRBJ2-7, with TRBD1 matching over 8 bases. Specimen: PBMCs. CDR3 residues: CASSPFPLDREKLQVYEQYF. In DNA form, the CDR3 reads TGTGCCAGCAGCCCCTTTCCACTGGACAGGGAGAAACTACAAGTCTACGAGCAGTACTTC.